This T cell receptor beta chain was captured in a study of coeliac disease. The overall study: Without high-resolution HLA typing, biased TRBV7-2 usage was queried. Points from the study as a whole: Few TRB amino acid sequences were shared between samples; most were unique.

The germline V gene has CDR1 MGHRA and CDR2 YSYEKL. The CDR3 is made up of 15 amino acids. V was clipped by 1 base and J by 4 bases, with 11 bases between them. TCRdb keeps only in-frame clones here, not all; method: immunoSEQ multiplex PCR. Of approximately 300 clones listed, 70% to 80% are singletons. About this clone: Its antigen remains unidentified.

Each fraction contributed one roughly 500,000-cell aliquot for sequencing. The rearrangement joins TRBV4-1 to TRBJ1-5; D might be TRBD1 (5 bases). The sample comprised intraepithelial lymphocytes from the gut. The sequence derives from a woman aged 40 to 49 with celiac disease, on a gluten-free diet. The CDR3 DNA reads TGCGCCAGCAGCCAAGCCAGGGTAATGAATCAGCCCCAGCATTTT. Amino acid sequence: CASSQARVMNQPQHF.